This T cell receptor beta chain was retrieved from a study of blood T cells in healthy people across ages. Germline V CDR1 and CDR2: MNHNS, SASEGT. The CDR3 covers 13 residues. For the second PCR, which ran for roughly 7 to 11 cycles, a sample-barcoded 5' primer and a J-beta primer mix were used. One entry per CDR3 protein results from TCRdb running MiXCR on the 5' RACE reads. This sample has 600,000 or so distinct CDR3 sequences; roughly 30% occur once, and the top ten carry about 15%. Details on this clonotype: A read error is possible here, since a much larger clone lies one base away.

The clonotype originates from a woman aged 80 or over in good health. The chain joins TRBV6-1 to TRBJ2-7; possibly TRBD1 for D (6 bases). The specimen sequenced was blood. The CDR3, as DNA: TGTGCCAGCAGTGAAAATGGACAGTTCGAGCAGGACTTC. It encodes CASSENGQFEQDF.